The 5 T cell receptor beta chains below were found in one sample sequenced in a study of shared clonotypes between healthy human individuals. The assay was immunoSEQ multiplex PCR, and TCRdb's table has in-frame clones only and misses some. The sample includes more than 2 million clones, roughly 94% of them seen just once. Specimen: naive CD4+ T cells sorted from blood. Subset reported: CD45RA+ positively selected. The origin of the receptors is a man younger than 35 in good health.

The chain recombines TRBV6-6 with TRBJ1-4, with a weak D call TRBD1 (6 bases). Looked up from germline, CDR1 is MNHNY and CDR2 is SVGAGI (reference sequence). This CDR3 spans 15 amino acids. V was shortened by 4 bases and J by 3 bases, with 12 bases between the two germline ends. CDR3 loop: CASSFRDTANEKLFF. The CDR3 region has the DNA TGTGCCAGCAGTTTTCGGGACACCGCTAATGAAAAACTGTTTTTT.

The chain employs TRBV19 and TRBJ2-2; 7 bases are shared with TRBD1. The trim removed 5 bases at V and 6 bases at J, leaving 12 bases unmatched. The germline gives CDR1 LNHDA, CDR2 SQIVND (reference sequence). This CDR3 has 16 residues. The CDR3: CASSVPTGTVAGELFF. The CDR3 region has the DNA TGTGCCAGTAGTGTCCCGACAGGGACGGTCGCCGGGGAGCTGTTTTTT.

The CDR3 loop is CASSYNTDTQYF. Written as DNA, the CDR3 is TGCGCCAGCAGCTATAACACAGATACGCAGTATTTT. The chain carries TRBV5-1 and TRBJ2-3; D not certain. Trimming removed 3 bases from V and 2 bases from J, with 4 bases in between. Germline CDR1 is SGHRS and CDR2 is YFSETQ. The CDR3 runs to 12 residues.

This chain uses TRBV7-3 with TRBJ2-3, with 9 bases matching TRBD2. Germline-derived CDR1 and CDR2 are SGHTA and FQGTGA. V shed 3 bases and J 5 bases; nucleotides not matched to a gene: 9. The CDR3 extends over 16 amino acids. The CDR3 loop reads CASSFNQRGVGDTQYF. As DNA, the CDR3 is TGTGCCAGCAGCTTTAACCAGCGGGGGGTAGGAGATACGCAGTATTTT. The whole variable domain, remainder taken from reference TRBV7-3 and TRBJ2-3, is GAGVSQTPSNKVTEKGKYVELRCDPISGHTALYWYRQSLGQGPEFLIYFQGTGAADDSGLPNDRFFAVRPEGSVSTLKIQRTERGDSAVYLCASSFNQRGVGDTQYFGPGTRLTVL.

The V and J genes are TRBV25-1 and TRBJ2-2; 8 bases are shared with TRBD1. The trim removed 6 bases at V and 4 bases at J, leaving 10 bases unmatched. Germline assignment: CDR1 MGHDK and CDR2 SYGVNS. This CDR3 spans 16 amino acids. For the CDR3, the DNA is TGTGCCAGCAGCCACCAGGGGGCAGTACGCACCGGGGAGCTGTTTTTT. Translating it yields CASSHQGAVRTGELFF.